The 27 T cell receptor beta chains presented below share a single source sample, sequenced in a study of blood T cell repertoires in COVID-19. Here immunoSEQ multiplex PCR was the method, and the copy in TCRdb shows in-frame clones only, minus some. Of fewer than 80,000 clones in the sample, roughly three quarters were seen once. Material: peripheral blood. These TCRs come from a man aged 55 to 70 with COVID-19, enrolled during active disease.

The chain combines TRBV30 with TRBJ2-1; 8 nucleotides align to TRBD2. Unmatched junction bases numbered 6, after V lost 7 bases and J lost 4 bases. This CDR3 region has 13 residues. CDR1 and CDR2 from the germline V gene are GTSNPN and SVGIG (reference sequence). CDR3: CALDSGVYNEQFF. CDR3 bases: TGTGCCTTGGATAGCGGGGTATACAATGAGCAGTTCTTC.

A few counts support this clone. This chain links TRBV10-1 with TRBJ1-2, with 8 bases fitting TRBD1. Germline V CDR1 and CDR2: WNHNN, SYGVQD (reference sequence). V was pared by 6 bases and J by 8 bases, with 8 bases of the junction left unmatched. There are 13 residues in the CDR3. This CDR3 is CASSPDRGFGYTF. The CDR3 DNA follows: TGCGCCAGCAGCCCCGACAGGGGTTTCGGCTACACCTTC.

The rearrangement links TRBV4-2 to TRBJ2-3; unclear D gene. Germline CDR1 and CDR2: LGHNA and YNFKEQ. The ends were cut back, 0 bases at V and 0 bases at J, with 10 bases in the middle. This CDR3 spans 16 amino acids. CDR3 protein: CASSQEGVTSTDTQYF. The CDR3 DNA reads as TGTGCCAGCAGCCAAGAGGGCGTCACTAGCACAGATACGCAGTATTTT.

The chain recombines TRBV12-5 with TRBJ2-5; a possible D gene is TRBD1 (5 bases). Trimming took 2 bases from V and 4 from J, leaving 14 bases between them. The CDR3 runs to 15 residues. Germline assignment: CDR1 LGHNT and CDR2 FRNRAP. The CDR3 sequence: CASGLWVGVRETQYF. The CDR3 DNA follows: TGTGCTAGTGGTTTGTGGGTAGGGGTCCGAGAGACCCAGTACTTC.

The CDR3: CASSVGGPRNTIYF. Here the CDR3 DNA reads TGTGCCAGCAGCGTAGGGGGGCCCCGAAACACCATATATTTT. The chain joins TRBV9 to TRBJ1-3; the D gene is possibly TRBD1 (6 bases). Trimming removed 0 bases from V and 5 bases from J, with 9 bases in between. Germline V gives CDR1 SGDLS, CDR2 YYNGEE. The CDR3 length is 14 residues.

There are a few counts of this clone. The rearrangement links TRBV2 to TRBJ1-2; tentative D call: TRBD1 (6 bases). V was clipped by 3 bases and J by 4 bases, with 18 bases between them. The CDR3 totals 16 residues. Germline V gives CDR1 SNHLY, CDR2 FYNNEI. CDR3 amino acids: CASSDLGQGLGYGYTF. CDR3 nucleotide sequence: TGTGCCAGCAGTGATCTTGGGCAGGGGTTGGGCTATGGCTACACCTTC.

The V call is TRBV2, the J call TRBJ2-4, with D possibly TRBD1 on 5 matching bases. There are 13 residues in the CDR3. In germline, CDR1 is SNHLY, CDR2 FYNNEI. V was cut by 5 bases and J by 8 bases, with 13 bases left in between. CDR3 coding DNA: TGTGCCAGCAGTTGGGGCTATACGGACATTCAGTACTTC. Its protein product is CASSWGYTDIQYF.

DNA of the CDR3: TGTGCCAGTAGTATCGACAGGGGCGAGCAGTACTTC. It encodes CASSIDRGEQYF. The chain employs TRBV19 and TRBJ2-7; TRBD1 matches 8 bases. This CDR3 spans 12 amino acids. The germline V gene has CDR1 LNHDA and CDR2 SQIVND (reference sequence). Unmatched junction bases numbered 1, after V lost 3 bases and J lost 6 bases.

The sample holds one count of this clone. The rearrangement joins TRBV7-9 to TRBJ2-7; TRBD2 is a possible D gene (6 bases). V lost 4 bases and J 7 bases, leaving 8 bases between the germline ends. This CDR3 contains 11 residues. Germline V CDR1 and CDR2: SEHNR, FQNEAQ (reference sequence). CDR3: CASSSGGEQYF. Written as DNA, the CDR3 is TGTGCCAGCAGCTCAGGAGGGGAGCAGTACTTC.

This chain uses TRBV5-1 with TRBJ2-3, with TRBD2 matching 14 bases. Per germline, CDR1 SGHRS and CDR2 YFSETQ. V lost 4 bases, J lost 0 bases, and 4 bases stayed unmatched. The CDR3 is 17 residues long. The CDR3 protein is CASSLTSGGASTDTQYF. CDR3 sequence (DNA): TGCGCCAGCAGCCTGACTAGCGGGGGGGCCAGCACAGATACGCAGTATTTT.

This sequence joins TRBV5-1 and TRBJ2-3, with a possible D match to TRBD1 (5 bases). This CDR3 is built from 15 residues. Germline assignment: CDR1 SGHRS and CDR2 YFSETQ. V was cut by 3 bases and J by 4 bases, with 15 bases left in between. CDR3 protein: CASSSRQQTPDTQYF. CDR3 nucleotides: TGCGCCAGCAGCTCTAGACAGCAAACACCAGATACGCAGTATTTT.

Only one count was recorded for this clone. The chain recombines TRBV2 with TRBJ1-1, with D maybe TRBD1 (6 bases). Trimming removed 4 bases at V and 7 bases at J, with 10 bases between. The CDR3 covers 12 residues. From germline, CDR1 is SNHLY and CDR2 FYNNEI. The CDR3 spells CASSVDRNEAFF. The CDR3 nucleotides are TGTGCCAGCAGTGTGGACAGAAATGAAGCTTTCTTT.

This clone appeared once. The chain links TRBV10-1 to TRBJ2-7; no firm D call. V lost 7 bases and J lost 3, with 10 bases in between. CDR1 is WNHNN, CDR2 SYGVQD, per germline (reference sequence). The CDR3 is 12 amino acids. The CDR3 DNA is TGCGCCAGCACCAGACTCGGCTACGAGCAGTACTTC. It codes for CASTRLGYEQYF.

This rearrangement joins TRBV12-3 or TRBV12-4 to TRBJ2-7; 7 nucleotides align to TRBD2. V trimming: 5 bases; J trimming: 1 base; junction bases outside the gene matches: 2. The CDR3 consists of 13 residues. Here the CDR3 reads CASSLSGSYEQYF. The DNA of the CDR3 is TGTGCCAGCAGTCTTAGCGGGTCCTACGAGCAGTACTTC.

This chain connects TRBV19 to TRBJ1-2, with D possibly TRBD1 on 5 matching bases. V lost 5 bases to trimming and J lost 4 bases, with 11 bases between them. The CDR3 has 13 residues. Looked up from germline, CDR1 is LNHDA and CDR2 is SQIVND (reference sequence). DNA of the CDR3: TGTGCCAGTAGTTACCTGACAGTCTATGGCTACACCTTC. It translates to CASSYLTVYGYTF.

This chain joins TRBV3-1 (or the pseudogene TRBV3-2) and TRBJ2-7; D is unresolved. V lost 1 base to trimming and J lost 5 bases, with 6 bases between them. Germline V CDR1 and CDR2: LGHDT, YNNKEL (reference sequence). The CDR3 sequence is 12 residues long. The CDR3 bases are TGTGCCAGCAGCCAAGTAACTGACGAGCAGTACTTC. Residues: CASSQVTDEQYF.

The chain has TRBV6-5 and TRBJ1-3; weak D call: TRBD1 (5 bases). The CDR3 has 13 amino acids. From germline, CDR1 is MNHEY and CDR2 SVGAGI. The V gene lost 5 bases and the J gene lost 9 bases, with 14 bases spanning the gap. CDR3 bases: TGTGCCAGCAGTCCCCCCCGGGGGGGCACCATATATTTT. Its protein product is CASSPPRGGTIYF.

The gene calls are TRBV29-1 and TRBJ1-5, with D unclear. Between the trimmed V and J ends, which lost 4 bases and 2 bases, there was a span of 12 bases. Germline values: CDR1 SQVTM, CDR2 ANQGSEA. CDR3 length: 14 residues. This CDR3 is CSVGTAQGNQPQHF. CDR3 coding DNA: TGCAGCGTTGGTACGGCCCAGGGCAATCAGCCCCAGCATTTT.

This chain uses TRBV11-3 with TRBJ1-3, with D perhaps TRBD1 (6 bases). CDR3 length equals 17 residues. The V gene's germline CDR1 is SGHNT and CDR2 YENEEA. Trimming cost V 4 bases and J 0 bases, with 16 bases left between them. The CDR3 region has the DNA TGTGCCAGCAGCTCAGGGGACGGGCGGAACTCTGGAAACACCATATATTTT. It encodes CASSSGDGRNSGNTIYF.

CDR3 residues: CASRRDSNTGELFF. The CDR3 nucleotides are TGTGCCAGCAGACGGGACAGCAACACCGGGGAGCTGTTTTTT. The chain is built from TRBV6-6 and TRBJ2-2; 7 bases agree with TRBD1. CDR3 size: 14 residues. Germline CDR1 and CDR2: MNHNY and SVGAGI (reference sequence). Unmatched junction bases numbered 3, after V lost 6 bases and J lost 2 bases.

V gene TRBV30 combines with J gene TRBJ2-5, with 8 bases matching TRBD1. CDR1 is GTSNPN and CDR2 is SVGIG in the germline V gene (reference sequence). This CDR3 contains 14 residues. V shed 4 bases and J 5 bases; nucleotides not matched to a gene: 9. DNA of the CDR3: TGTGCCTGGACCCAGACAGGGGCCGGGGAGACCCAGTACTTC. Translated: CAWTQTGAGETQYF.

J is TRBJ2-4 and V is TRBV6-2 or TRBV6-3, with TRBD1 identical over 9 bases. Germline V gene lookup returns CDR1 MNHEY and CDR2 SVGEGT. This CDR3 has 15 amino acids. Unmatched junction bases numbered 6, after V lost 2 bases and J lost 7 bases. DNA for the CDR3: TGTGCCAGCAGTTACACAACCGGGACAGGGAACATTCAGTACTTC. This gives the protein CASSYTTGTGNIQYF.

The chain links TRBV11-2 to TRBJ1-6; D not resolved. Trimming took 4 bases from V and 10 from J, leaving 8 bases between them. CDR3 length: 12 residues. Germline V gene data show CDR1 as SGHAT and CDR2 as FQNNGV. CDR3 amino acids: CASSSALSPLHF. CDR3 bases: TGTGCCAGCAGCTCCGCACTGTCACCCCTCCACTTT.

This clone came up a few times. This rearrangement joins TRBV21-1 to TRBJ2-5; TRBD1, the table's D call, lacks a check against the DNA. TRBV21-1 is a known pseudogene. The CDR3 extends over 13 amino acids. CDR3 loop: CASVRDSQETQYF. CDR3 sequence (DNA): TGTGCCAGCGTACGGGACAGCCAAGAGACCCAGTACTTC.

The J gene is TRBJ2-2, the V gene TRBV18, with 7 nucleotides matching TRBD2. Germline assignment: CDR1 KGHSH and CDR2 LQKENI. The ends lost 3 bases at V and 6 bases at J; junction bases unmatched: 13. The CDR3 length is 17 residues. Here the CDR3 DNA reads TGTGCCAGCTCACCGACCGGACTAGTAATTTGGGCCGGGGAGCTGTTTTTT. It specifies CASSPTGLVIWAGELFF.

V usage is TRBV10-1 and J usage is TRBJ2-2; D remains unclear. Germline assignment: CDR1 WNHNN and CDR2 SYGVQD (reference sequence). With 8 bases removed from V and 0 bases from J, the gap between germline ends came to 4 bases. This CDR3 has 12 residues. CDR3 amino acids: CASLPNTGELFF. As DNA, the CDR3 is TGCGCCAGCCTCCCGAACACCGGGGAGCTGTTTTTT.

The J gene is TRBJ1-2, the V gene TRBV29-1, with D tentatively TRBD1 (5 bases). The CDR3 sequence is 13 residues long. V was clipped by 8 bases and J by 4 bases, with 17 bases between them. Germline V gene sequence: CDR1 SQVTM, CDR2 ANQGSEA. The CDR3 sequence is CSSRGNSTYGYTF. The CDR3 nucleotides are TGCAGCTCCCGGGGGAACAGCACCTATGGCTACACCTTC. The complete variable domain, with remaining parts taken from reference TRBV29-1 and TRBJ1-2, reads SAVISQKPSRDICQRGTSLTIQCQVDSQVTMMFWYRQQPGQSLTLIATANQGSEATYESGFVIDKFPISRPNLTFSTLTVSNMSPEDSSIYLCSSRGNSTYGYTFGSGTRLTVV.